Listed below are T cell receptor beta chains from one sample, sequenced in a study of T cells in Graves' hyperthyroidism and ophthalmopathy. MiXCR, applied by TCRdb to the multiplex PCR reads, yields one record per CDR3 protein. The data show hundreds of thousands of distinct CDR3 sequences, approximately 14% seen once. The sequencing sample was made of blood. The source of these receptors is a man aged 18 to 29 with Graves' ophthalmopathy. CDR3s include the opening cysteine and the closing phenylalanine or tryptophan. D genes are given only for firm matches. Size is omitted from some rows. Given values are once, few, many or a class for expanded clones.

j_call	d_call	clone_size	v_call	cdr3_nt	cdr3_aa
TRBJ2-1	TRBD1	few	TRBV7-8	TGTGCCAGCAGCTTACCAGCCCCCTCACAGGGGTGGGAAAATGAGCAGTTCTTC	CASSLPAPSQGWENEQFF
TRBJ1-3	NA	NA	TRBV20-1	TGCAGTGCCACGGACGCCAGTGGAAACACCATATATTTT	CSATDASGNTIYF
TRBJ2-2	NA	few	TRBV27	TGTGCCAGCAGTTTACAGACAGGAGGGACCGGGGAGCTGTTTTTT	CASSLQTGGTGELFF
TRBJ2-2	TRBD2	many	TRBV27	TGTGCCAGCAGGCCTCCGGGACTAGCGAACACCGGGGAGCTGTTTTTT	CASRPPGLANTGELFF
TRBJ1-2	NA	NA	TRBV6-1	TGTGCCAGCAGCGTCCGGGGGGATGGCTACACCTTC	CASSVRGDGYTF
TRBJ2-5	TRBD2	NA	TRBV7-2	TGTGCCAGCAGCTTAGTGTGGAGTAGCGGGGGGGGGGGGGAGACCCAGTACTTC	CASSLVWSSGGGGETQYF
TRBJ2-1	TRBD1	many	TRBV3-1	TGTGCCAGCAGCCTATCGGGACAGGGAGTTAATGAGCAGTTCTTC	CASSLSGQGVNEQFF
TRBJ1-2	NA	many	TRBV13	TGTGCCACTACTTCACGGGGCCACTATGGCTACACCTTC	CATTSRGHYGYTF
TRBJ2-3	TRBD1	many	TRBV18	TGTGCCAGCGTCCCGGGACAGGGTCTCCCAGATACGCAGTATTTT	CASVPGQGLPDTQYF
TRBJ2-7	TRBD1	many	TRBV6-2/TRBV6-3	TGTGCCAGCAGCCTAAGGGACAGTCCTTCCTACGAGCAGTACTTC	CASSLRDSPSYEQYF
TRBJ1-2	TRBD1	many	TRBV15	TGTGCCACCAGCAGAGGACAGGGGGTAGATTCTGGCTACACCTTC	CATSRGQGVDSGYTF
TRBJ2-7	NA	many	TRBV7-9	TGTGCCAGCAGCTTAGCAGCGGGCGGCTACGAGCAGTACTTC	CASSLAAGGYEQYF
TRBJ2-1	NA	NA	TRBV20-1	TGCAGTGCTAGCGTCCCGGGAACCGGTAATGAGCAGTTCTTC	CSASVPGTGNEQFF
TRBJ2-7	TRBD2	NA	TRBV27	TGTGCCAGCAGGGAAGGGACTAGCGGAGACGAGCAGTACTTC	CASREGTSGDEQYF
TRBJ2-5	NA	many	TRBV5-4	TGTGCCAGCAGCTTGGGATTGGGGGGGCTCGGGGAGACCCAGTACTTC	CASSLGLGGLGETQYF
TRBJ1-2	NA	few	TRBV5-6	TGTGCCAGCAGCCTTAAGTATGCCCACTATGGCTACACCTTC	CASSLKYAHYGYTF
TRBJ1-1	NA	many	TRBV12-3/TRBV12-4	TGTGCCAGCAGTTCGTCGACCAAGGCGATGAACACTGAAGCTTTCTTT	CASSSSTKAMNTEAFF
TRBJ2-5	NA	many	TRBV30	TGTGCCTGGGGGAGGGGGGTCAGGGGGCAGACCCAGTACTTC	CAWGRGVRGQTQYF
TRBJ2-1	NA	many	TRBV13	TGTGCCAGCAGCTTAAAGGGCGGTGAGCAGTTCTTC	CASSLKGGEQFF
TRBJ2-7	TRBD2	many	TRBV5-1	TGCGCCGGCCGAAGGGACACGGCGAGGACTAGCGGGAGGATAGAGTCCTACGAGCAGTACTTC	CAGRRDTARTSGRIESYEQYF
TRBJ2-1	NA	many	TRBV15	TGTGCCACCAGCAGAGATCTCGCGGCCGGGGAGCAGTTCTTC	CATSRDLAAGEQFF
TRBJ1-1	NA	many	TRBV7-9	TGTGCCAGCAGCCCCGCGGCTGTTGCTGAAGCTTTCTTT	CASSPAAVAEAFF
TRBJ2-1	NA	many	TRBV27	TGTGCCAGCAGCCTGGACCCCAGTTTCGAGCAGTTCTTC	CASSLDPSFEQFF
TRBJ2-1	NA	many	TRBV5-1	TGCGCCAGCAGCTTAACAAATTTTCACAATGAGCAGTTCTTC	CASSLTNFHNEQFF
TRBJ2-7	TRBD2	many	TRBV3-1	TGTGCCAGCAGCCAAGATGCCGGACTAGCCTACGAGCAGTACTTC	CASSQDAGLAYEQYF
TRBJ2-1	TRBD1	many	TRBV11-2	TGTGCCAGCACGCCGACAGGGTGGGACAATGAGCAGTTCTTC	CASTPTGWDNEQFF
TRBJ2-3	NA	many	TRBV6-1	TGTGCCAGCAGGACTTCCGGGACAAGCACAGATACGCAGTATTTT	CASRTSGTSTDTQYF
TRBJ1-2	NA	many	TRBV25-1	TGTGCCAGCAGTGAAGGCGGACATTCGTATGGCTACACCTTC	CASSEGGHSYGYTF
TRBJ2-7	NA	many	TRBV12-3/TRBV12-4	TGTGCCAGCAGTTTAAGGCGGAATCAGAAGGGCCACGAGCAGTACTTC	CASSLRRNQKGHEQYF
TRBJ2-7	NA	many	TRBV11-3	TGTGCCAGCAGCTTTGGCGGGATTAAAACCTACGAGCAGTACTTC	CASSFGGIKTYEQYF
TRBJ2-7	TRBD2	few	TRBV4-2	TGTGCCAGCAGCCAAGAGGGGGGACTAGCGGGGGACGGCGAGCAGTACTTC	CASSQEGGLAGDGEQYF
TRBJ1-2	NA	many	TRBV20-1	TGCAGTGCTAGACAGGGGTTAGCTAGCTATGGCTACACCTTC	CSARQGLASYGYTF
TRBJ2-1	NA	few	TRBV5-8	TGTGCCAGCAGCTTCCCCCCCTACAATGAGCAGTTCTTC	CASSFPPYNEQFF
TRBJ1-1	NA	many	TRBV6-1	TGTGCCAGCAGTTACGACGAAACTGAAGCTTTCTTT	CASSYDETEAFF
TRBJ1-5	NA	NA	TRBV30	TGTGCCTGGAGTGGCCATGAGGTGGGCAATCAGCCCCAGCATTTT	CAWSGHEVGNQPQHF
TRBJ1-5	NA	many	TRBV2	TGTGCCAGCAGCGCACAAGACACGAGCAATCAGCCCCAGCATTTT	CASSAQDTSNQPQHF
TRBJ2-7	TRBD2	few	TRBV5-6	TGTGCCAGCAGCGAGCGGGGGGGTATCTCCTACGAGCAGTACTTC	CASSERGGISYEQYF
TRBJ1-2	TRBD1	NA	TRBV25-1	TGTGCCAGCAGTGGACAGGGCAATGGCTACACCTTC	CASSGQGNGYTF